The 8 T cell receptor beta chains given below trace back to one sample, sequenced in a study of blood T cell repertoires in COVID-19. Produced via immunoSEQ multiplex PCR; TCRdb's table is partial and in-frame only. The table includes 220,000 or so clones, approximately 86% detected once. Sequencing was carried out using peripheral blood. These receptors were collected from a woman aged 45-59 years with COVID-19, enrolled during active disease.

The chain employs TRBV19 and TRBJ1-4; D call uncertain. The CDR3 contains 14 residues. The V end lost 6 bases, the J end lost 8 bases, and 16 bases lay between the germline ends. Germline-derived CDR1 and CDR2 are LNHDA and SQIVND (reference sequence). The DNA of the CDR3 is TGTGCCAGTAGCCTTCGAGCGGTTCAGGAAAAACTGTTTTTT. It translates to CASSLRAVQEKLFF.

J is TRBJ1-4 and V is TRBV5-1; possible D gene TRBD1, 6 bases. V dropped 4 bases and J dropped 8 bases, with 12 bases sitting between them. Germline CDR1 reads SGHRS; CDR2 reads YFSETQ. The CDR3 totals 13 residues. The CDR3 loop is CASSPDSKEKLFF. CDR3 bases: TGCGCCAGCAGCCCGGACAGTAAGGAAAAACTGTTTTTT.

The chain links TRBV11-3 to TRBJ2-1, with TRBD1 identical over 9 bases. V lost 3 bases and J lost 6; bases outside the gene matches: 9. The CDR3 is made up of 16 amino acids. Germline V CDR1 and CDR2: SGHNT, YENEEA. CDR3 sequence reads: CASSFSGQGASNEQFF. The CDR3 DNA reads TGTGCCAGCAGCTTTTCGGGACAGGGAGCCTCCAATGAGCAGTTCTTC.

This chain links TRBV29-1 with TRBJ1-2; D is possibly TRBD1 (6 bases). V was clipped by 5 bases and J by 8 bases, with 18 bases between them. The CDR3 is 13 amino acids. CDR1 and CDR2 (germline): SQVTM, ANQGSEA. The CDR3 reads CSVQRGGGEGYTF. CDR3 DNA sequence: TGCAGCGTTCAGAGGGGAGGGGGAGAGGGCTACACCTTC.

V and J are TRBV21-1 and TRBJ2-7; the D segment call TRBD2 is taken from the table without a DNA check. TRBV21-1 is noted as a pseudogene. This CDR3 is built from 20 residues. The CDR3 DNA reads TGTGCCAGCAGCAATCGTAGTAGCGGGGGCCGCCCTCTGGTTTGGTACGAGCAGTACGTC. Amino acids: CASSNRSSGGRPLVWYEQYV.

V is TRBV12-3 or TRBV12-4 and J is TRBJ2-1, with unresolved D. Trimming pared 0 bases from V and 6 bases from J, leaving 6 bases between. This CDR3 has 13 residues. CDR3 coding DNA: TGTGCCAGCAGTTTAGCCAACAGCAATGAGCAGTTCTTC. Its translation is CASSLANSNEQFF.

V gene TRBV29-1 combines with J gene TRBJ1-5; D is unclear. Deletions cut 4 bases from V and 6 bases from J, with 10 bases between. The CDR3 is made up of 12 amino acids. Germline V lookup: CDR1 SQVTM, CDR2 ANQGSEA. The chain's CDR3 is CSVGRVGQPQHF. The CDR3 DNA reads as TGCAGCGTTGGGAGGGTAGGTCAGCCCCAGCATTTT.

The chain has TRBV30 and TRBJ1-2; D is possibly TRBD1 (6 bases). Trimming left V 6 bases short and J 6 bases short, with 29 bases between. This CDR3 comprises 17 residues. In germline, CDR1 is GTSNPN, CDR2 SVGIG (reference sequence). CDR3 loop: CACPWSGREGGRDGYTF. In nucleotides, the CDR3 is TGTGCCTGCCCCTGGAGCGGCAGGGAAGGGGGTAGAGATGGCTACACCTTC.